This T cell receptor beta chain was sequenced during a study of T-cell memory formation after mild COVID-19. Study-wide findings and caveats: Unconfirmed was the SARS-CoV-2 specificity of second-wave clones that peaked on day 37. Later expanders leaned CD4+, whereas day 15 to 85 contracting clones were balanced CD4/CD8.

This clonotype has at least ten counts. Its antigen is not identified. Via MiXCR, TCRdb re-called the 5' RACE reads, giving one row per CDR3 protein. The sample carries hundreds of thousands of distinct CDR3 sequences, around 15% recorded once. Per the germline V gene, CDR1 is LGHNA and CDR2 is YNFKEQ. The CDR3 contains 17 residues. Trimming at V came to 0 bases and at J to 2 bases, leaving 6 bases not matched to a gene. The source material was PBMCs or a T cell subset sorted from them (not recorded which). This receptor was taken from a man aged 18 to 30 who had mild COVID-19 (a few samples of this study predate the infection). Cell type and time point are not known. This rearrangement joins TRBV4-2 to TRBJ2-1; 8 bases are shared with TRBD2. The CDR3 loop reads CASSQDLQRGTYNEQFF. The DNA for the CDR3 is TGTGCCAGCAGCCAAGATTTGCAGCGGGGGACCTACAATGAGCAGTTCTTC.